These 14 T cell receptor beta chains were all obtained from the same sample, sequenced in a study of cytomegalovirus exposure and HLA in healthy donors. The PCR ran on 60 Vbeta and 13 Jbeta primers. The data were produced by immunoSEQ multiplex PCR, yet TCRdb's version contains in-frame clones alone and is incomplete. The table includes some 130,000 clones, over 50% detected once. Material: PBMCs. Source of these receptors: a human donor in good health.

The chain employs TRBV7-8 and TRBJ2-1, with 8 bases lining up with TRBD2. Germline loops: CDR1 SGHVS, CDR2 FQNEAQ. This CDR3 is 13 amino acids long. V was clipped by 5 bases and J by 6 bases; unmatched bases: 3. The CDR3 bases are TGTGCCAGCAGCCCCACTAGCGGCAATGAGCAGTTCTTC. Amino acid sequence: CASSPTSGNEQFF. Full variable domain (remainder filled in from reference TRBV7-8 and TRBJ2-1): GAGVSQSPRYKVAKRGQDVALRCDPISGHVSLFWYQQALGQGPEFLTYFQNEAQLDKSGLPSDRFFAERPEGSVSTLKIQRTQQEDSAVYLCASSPTSGNEQFFGPGTRLTVL.

This rearrangement joins TRBV2 to TRBJ2-3; D ambiguous. This CDR3 spans 11 amino acids. V was trimmed by 6 bases and J by 6 bases, leaving 7 bases between them. The germline CDR1 and CDR2 sequences are SNHLY and FYNNEI. CDR3 sequence: CASRNYDTQYF. For the CDR3, the DNA is TGTGCCAGCAGGAACTACGATACGCAGTATTTT.

This clone has just one count. The chain's CDR3 is CASSQERTGAEQFF. The DNA of the CDR3 is TGTGCCAGCAGCCAGGAAAGAACAGGGGCTGAGCAGTTCTTC. This chain connects TRBV25-1 to TRBJ2-1; 7 nucleotides align to TRBD1. Germline trimming cut 6 bases from V and 9 bases from J; bases unmatched to any gene: 11. There are 14 residues in the CDR3. Looked up from germline, CDR1 is MGHDK and CDR2 is SYGVNS. Looking up the rest from reference TRBV25-1 and TRBJ2-1 gives the full variable domain: EADIYQTPRYLVIGTGKKITLECSQTMGHDKMYWYQQDPGMELHLIHYSYGVNSTEKGDLSSESTVSRIRTEHFPLTLESARPSHTSQYLCASSQERTGAEQFFGPGTRLTVL.

V is TRBV27 and J is TRBJ1-2; D gene uncertain. The CDR3 covers 13 residues. Germline V lookup: CDR1 MNHEY, CDR2 SMNVEV (reference sequence). V was clipped by 2 bases and J by 4 bases, with 8 bases between them. CDR3 DNA sequence: TGTGCCAGCAGTTTAGCTGGCAGCTATGGCTACACCTTC. As protein: CASSLAGSYGYTF.

There are a few counts of this clone. The V call is TRBV18, the J call TRBJ1-1; D possibly corresponds to TRBD1 (5 bases). CDR1 KGHSH and CDR2 LQKENI come from the germline V gene. V gave up 6 bases and J gave up 4 bases, with 12 bases separating them. This CDR3 comprises 13 residues. The CDR3 nucleotides are TGTGCCAGCTCGGAAGGGGTGGCCACTGAAGCTTTCTTT. This translates into CASSEGVATEAFF.

This clone came up a few times. The chain joins TRBV25-1 to TRBJ1-2; 7 bases match TRBD1. This CDR3 is built from 18 residues. V gave up 2 bases and J gave up 5 bases; unmatched junction bases: 17. Germline values: CDR1 MGHDK, CDR2 SYGVNS. In DNA, the CDR3 is TGTGCCAGCAGTGAAACGACAGGGAGGTCCCCGATTCAGTATGGCTACACCTTC. Translated, it gives CASSETTGRSPIQYGYTF.

This clone was recorded a few times. The CDR3 coding sequence is TGTGCCAGCAGTCCCCCGGGACAGGGCCGCCCCTACGAGCAGTACTTC. The encoded protein is CASSPPGQGRPYEQYF. The chain recombines TRBV28 with TRBJ2-7, with 9 bases identical to TRBD1. Per germline, CDR1 MDHEN and CDR2 SYDVKM. V was pared by 5 bases and J by 2 bases, with 10 bases of the junction left unmatched. This CDR3 comprises 16 residues.

The rearrangement uses TRBV7-7 and TRBJ2-7; TRBD1 matches 9 bases. Trimming cost V 5 bases and J 6 bases; bases outside gene matches: 2. The CDR3 is 12 residues long. Germline CDR1 reads SSHAT; CDR2 reads FNYEAQ (reference sequence). Here the CDR3 DNA reads TGTGCCAGCAGCCCGGACAGGGGCGAGCAGTACTTC. Protein product: CASSPDRGEQYF.

The genes are TRBV6-5 and TRBJ2-5, with 7 bases lining up with TRBD2. The V and J ends lost 0 bases and 5 bases, in that order; junction bases with no gene match: 9. This CDR3 has 16 residues. CDR1 MNHEY and CDR2 SVGAGI come from the germline V gene. For the CDR3, the DNA is TGTGCCAGCAGTTACTCGATACTTGCGGGGGTGGAGACCCAGTACTTC. Its protein product is CASSYSILAGVETQYF.

The chain employs TRBV2 and TRBJ1-5, with a possible D match to TRBD1 (5 bases). V was clipped by 6 bases and J by 3 bases, with 15 bases between them. Germline CDR1 is SNHLY and CDR2 is FYNNEI. The CDR3 consists of 15 residues. The DNA of the CDR3 is TGTGCCAGCAGCGGTGGCAGGGAGGCCAATCAGCCCCAGCATTTT. Translation: CASSGGREANQPQHF.

The chain employs TRBV28 and TRBJ1-1, with D tentatively TRBD1 (5 bases). The V gene lost 8 bases and the J gene lost 11 bases, with 18 bases spanning the gap. CDR1 is MDHEN and CDR2 is SYDVKM in the germline V gene. CDR3 length: 12 residues. The CDR3 DNA sequence: TGTGCCAGCCAGACAGTTTTAAGGTTGGCTTTCTTT. The encoded protein is CASQTVLRLAFF.

This chain uses TRBV10-1 with TRBJ2-2; tentatively, D is TRBD1 (5 bases). The CDR3 has 14 amino acids. Trimming stripped 5 bases from V and 3 bases from J, with 10 bases between. CDR1 and CDR2 from the germline V gene are WNHNN and SYGVQD (reference sequence). CDR3 sequence (DNA): TGCGCCAGCAGTCCCGACAGATACACCGGGGAGCTGTTTTTT. It is translated as CASSPDRYTGELFF.

The chain uses TRBV5-1 and TRBJ2-2; 8 bases line up with TRBD2. This CDR3 contains 15 residues. Germline-derived CDR1 and CDR2 are SGHRS and YFSETQ. J gave up 6 bases and V 6 bases, and 10 bases lay outside the gene matches. The CDR3 sequence: CASTPRGGSAGELFF. DNA for the CDR3: TGCGCCAGCACCCCCCGGGGGGGTAGCGCCGGGGAGCTGTTTTTT. The full variable domain, with the rest looked up from reference TRBV5-1 and TRBJ2-2, is KAGVTQTPRYLIKTRGQQVTLSCSPISGHRSVSWYQQTPGQGLQFLFEYFSETQRNKGNFPGRFSGRQFSNSRSEMNVSTLELGDSALYLCASTPRGGSAGELFFGEGSRLTVL.

With respect to this clone: The same CDR3 is also encoded by other DNA sequences in this sample. V and J are TRBV28 and TRBJ2-7; TRBD1 matches at 7 bases. The junction had 6 bases not matched to a gene; V was cut back by 8 bases and J by 5 bases. The V gene's germline CDR1 is MDHEN and CDR2 SYDVKM. This CDR3 is 12 amino acids long. The CDR3 DNA reads TGTGCCAGCCGACAGGGCGGAAACGAGCAGTACTTC. As protein: CASRQGGNEQYF.